This T cell receptor beta chain originates from a study of glioma-infiltrating T cells. Overall study findings and caveats: Above-expected tissue-blood divergence occurred in all gliomas, most in low-grade ones.

Per the germline V gene, CDR1 is MGHRA and CDR2 is YSYEKL. The CDR3 covers 15 residues. On this clonotype itself: The antigen is undetermined. Its ends do not fully match the called genes, so a read error is possible.

TCR alpha and beta CDR3 regions were amplified from RNA using iRepertoire nested multiplex PCR. One-step reverse transcription and amplification started from about 100-400 ng of tissue mRNA or PBMC total RNA. TCRdb independently ran MiXCR on the multiplex PCR reads; one entry per CDR3 protein. The sample has under 150,000 distinct CDR3 sequences; around 23% are singletons. The origin of this receptor is a human donor with low-grade glioma or glioblastoma, undergoing nonglioma brain surgery, or in good health (not recorded which). This chain uses TRBV4-1 with TRBJ1-5; tentatively, D is TRBD1 (6 bases). The material sequenced was glioma tissue, nonneoplastic brain tissue, or PBMCs (not recorded which). The DNA for the CDR3 is TGCGCCAGCAGAGCCGACAGGTCCTACAATCAGCCCCGGCATTTT. Amino acids: CASRADRSYNQPRHF.